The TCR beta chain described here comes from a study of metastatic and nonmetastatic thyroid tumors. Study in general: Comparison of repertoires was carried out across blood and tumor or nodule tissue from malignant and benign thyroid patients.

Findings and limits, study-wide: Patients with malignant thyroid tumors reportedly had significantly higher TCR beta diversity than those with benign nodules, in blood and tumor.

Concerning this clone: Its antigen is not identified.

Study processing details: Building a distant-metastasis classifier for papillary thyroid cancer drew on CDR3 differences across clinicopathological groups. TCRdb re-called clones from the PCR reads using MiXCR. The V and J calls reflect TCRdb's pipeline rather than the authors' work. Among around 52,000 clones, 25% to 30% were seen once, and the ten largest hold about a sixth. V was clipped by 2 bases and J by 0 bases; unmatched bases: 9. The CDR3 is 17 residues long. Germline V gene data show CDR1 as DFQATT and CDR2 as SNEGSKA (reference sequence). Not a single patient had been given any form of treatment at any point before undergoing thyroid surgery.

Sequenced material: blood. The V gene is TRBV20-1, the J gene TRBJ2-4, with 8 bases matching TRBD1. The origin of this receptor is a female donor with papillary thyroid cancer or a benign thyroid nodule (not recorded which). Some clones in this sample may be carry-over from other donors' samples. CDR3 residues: CSARSHRTGLAKNIQYF. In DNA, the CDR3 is TGCAGTGCTAGATCACACCGGACAGGGCTAGCCAAAAACATTCAGTACTTC.